Following are 18 T cell receptor beta chains from one sample sequenced in a study of blood T cell repertoires in COVID-19. Clones were sequenced by immunoSEQ multiplex PCR, and TCRdb holds only the in-frame ones, with some missing. The data show 250,000 to 300,000 clones, about 81% seen once. Source material: PBMCs or T cells enriched from blood (not recorded which). Receptors originate from a man aged 30 to 45 with acute COVID-19.

Concerning this clone itself: At one boundary the junction diverges from the germline segment, which might be a read error. The chain combines TRBV5-1 with TRBJ1-1; D gene ambiguous. There are 14 residues in the CDR3. Germline V lookup: CDR1 SGHRS, CDR2 YFSETQ. This CDR3 reads CASSLGLGSTEAFF. Here the CDR3 DNA reads TGTGCCAGCAGCTTGGGGTTAGGGAGCACTGAAGCTTTCTTT.

V is TRBV3-1 (or the pseudogene TRBV3-2) and J is TRBJ1-4; no clear D. V lost 5 bases, J lost 6 bases, and 13 bases lay in between. Germline CDR1 and CDR2: LGHDT and YNNKEL (reference sequence). The CDR3 runs to 14 residues. DNA for the CDR3: TGTGCCAGCAGCGGTACGGTCGGGTATGAAAAACTGTTTTTT. It yields the protein CASSGTVGYEKLFF.

The CDR3 nucleotides read TGTGCCAGCAGCTTGGCCGGGAGGCTAAATGAGCAGTTCTTC. Translating gives CASSLAGRLNEQFF. The chain links TRBV5-4 to TRBJ2-1, with TRBD2 matching 7 bases. The CDR3 is made up of 14 amino acids. V lost 0 bases, J lost 7 bases, and 4 bases stayed unmatched. Germline V gene sequence: CDR1 SGHNT, CDR2 YYREEE (reference sequence).

The rearrangement joins TRBV7-9 to TRBJ2-4; 9 bases agree with TRBD1. The CDR3 is 14 amino acids. After removal of 5 bases from V and 5 bases from J, the junction contained 4 bases not matched to a gene. The germline CDR1 and CDR2 sequences are SEHNR and FQNEAQ (reference sequence). CDR3: CASSSGQGQNIQYF. The CDR3 coding sequence is TGTGCCAGCAGCAGCGGACAGGGGCAAAACATTCAGTACTTC.

The sample holds one count of this clone. V is TRBV4-1 and J is TRBJ2-3, with 8 bases matching TRBD2. This CDR3 is 15 amino acids long. After removal of 0 bases from V and 7 bases from J, the junction contained 6 bases not matched to a gene. CDR1 is MGHRA and CDR2 is YSYEKL in the germline V gene. The CDR3 sequence: CASSQDGSGGYTQYF. CDR3 coding DNA: TGCGCCAGCAGCCAAGATGGGAGCGGGGGTTATACGCAGTATTTT.

V gene TRBV6-5 combines with J gene TRBJ1-3, with 7 nucleotides matching TRBD1. Germline V gene lookup returns CDR1 MNHEY and CDR2 SVGAGI. The CDR3 spans 16 residues. The V segment lost 0 bases and the J segment 3 bases; nucleotides outside the gene matches: 5. The CDR3 nucleotides are TGTGCCAGCAGTTACTCTCAGACAGGGAGTGGAAACACCATATATTTT. It yields the protein CASSYSQTGSGNTIYF.

The rearrangement links TRBV28 to TRBJ1-1; perhaps TRBD1 as D (5 bases). Germline CDR1 and CDR2: MDHEN and SYDVKM. The CDR3 is made up of 15 amino acids. The V and J ends lost 6 bases and 0 bases respectively, with 14 bases between them. The CDR3 bases are TGTGCCAGCAGGGCCGCGACAGTCATGAACACTGAAGCTTTCTTT. Its protein is CASRAATVMNTEAFF.

The rearrangement uses TRBV24-1 and TRBJ1-2; 9 positions match TRBD1. The CDR3 length is 16 residues. The ends lost 3 bases at V and 6 bases at J; junction bases unmatched: 10. The V gene's germline CDR1 is KGHDR and CDR2 SFDVKD. CDR3 amino acids: CATSDTGTGLGNGYTF. DNA of the CDR3: TGTGCCACCAGTGATACAGGGACAGGGTTAGGTAATGGCTACACCTTC.

This chain links TRBV27 with TRBJ2-1; TRBD2 matches 10 bases. V was clipped by 5 bases and J by 16 bases; unmatched bases: 11. This CDR3 is built from 13 residues. Germline CDR1 and CDR2: MNHEY and SMNVEV (reference sequence). In nucleotides, the CDR3 is TGTGCCAGCAGTGGCGCTAGCGGGGGCGTTCCTTTCTTC. Amino acid sequence: CASSGASGGVPFF.

V gene TRBV25-1 combines with J gene TRBJ2-2; possible D gene TRBD2, 5 bases. V was shortened by 6 bases and J by 8 bases, with 7 bases between the two germline ends. The germline gives CDR1 MGHDK, CDR2 SYGVNS. This CDR3 is built from 11 residues. The CDR3 DNA follows: TGTGCCAGCAGGGGAGTTGGGGAGCTGTTTTTT. It encodes CASRGVGELFF.

As to this clone: The junction and the germline gene differ at one end; a read error may be behind it. The V and J genes are TRBV5-1 and TRBJ2-1, with 8 bases matching TRBD2. CDR1 and CDR2 from the germline V gene are SGHRS and YFSETQ. CDR3 size: 14 residues. The chain's CDR3 is CASSVPAGVNEQFF. The CDR3 region has the DNA TGTGCCAGCAGCGTACCAGCGGGAGTCAATGAGCAGTTCTTC.

The chain uses TRBV14 and TRBJ1-4; D is ambiguous. The CDR3 runs 15 residues. The germline V gene encodes CDR1 SGHDN and CDR2 FVKESK. V was shortened by 4 bases and J by 2 bases, with 11 bases between the two germline ends. In nucleotides, the CDR3 is TGTGCCAGCAGCCGCCTCACCAGGACTAATGAAAAACTGTTTTTT. This gives the protein CASSRLTRTNEKLFF.

The chain links TRBV5-1 to TRBJ2-1, with D possibly TRBD2 on 6 matching bases. Germline values: CDR1 SGHRS, CDR2 YFSETQ. This CDR3 region has 14 residues. V was pared by 3 bases and J by 6 bases, with 13 bases between. The CDR3 DNA sequence: TGCGCCAGCAGCTCCTGGGACTTCACCAATGAGCAGTTCTTC. Its translation is CASSSWDFTNEQFF.

The chain has TRBV7-2 and TRBJ1-4; maybe TRBD1 (5 bases). Germline V gives CDR1 SGHTA, CDR2 FQGNSA. The CDR3 contains 14 residues. Between the trimmed V and J ends, which lost 5 bases and 4 bases, there was a span of 11 bases. Here the CDR3 DNA reads TGTGCCAGCAGCACAGACAGCAATAATGAAAAACTGTTTTTT. It is translated as CASSTDSNNEKLFF.

The chain couples TRBV30 to TRBJ2-4, with 7 bases matching TRBD2. V lost 6 bases, J lost 5 bases, and 4 bases stayed unmatched. In germline, CDR1 is GTSNPN, CDR2 SVGIG (reference sequence). This CDR3 is built from 12 residues. CDR3 nucleotides: TGTGCCTGCCTGGGGGGGGAAAACATTCAGTACTTC. Translating it yields CACLGGENIQYF. The full variable domain, with the rest looked up from reference TRBV30 and TRBJ2-4, is SQTIHQWPATLVQPVGSPLSLECTVEGTSNPNLYWYRQAAGRGLQLLFYSVGIGQISSEVPQNLSASRPQDRQFILSSKKLLLSDSGFYLCACLGGENIQYFGAGTRLSVL.

This chain uses TRBV11-3 with TRBJ2-2; 7 positions match TRBD2. In germline, CDR1 is SGHNT, CDR2 YENEEA. V was pared by 5 bases and J by 1 base, with 4 bases of the junction left unmatched. CDR3 length: 15 amino acids. This CDR3 reads CASSPERENTGELFF. DNA of the CDR3: TGTGCCAGCAGCCCGGAGCGGGAGAACACCGGGGAGCTGTTTTTT.

The rearrangement joins TRBV24-1 to TRBJ1-5; 7 bases are shared with TRBD1. This CDR3 has 15 residues. V lost 5 bases, J lost 4 bases, and 7 bases stayed unmatched. Germline CDR1 and CDR2: KGHDR and SFDVKD. The CDR3 nucleotides read TGTGCCACCAGTGCCACAGGGGCACTAAATCAGCCCCAGCATTTT. Protein sequence: CATSATGALNQPQHF.

This rearrangement joins TRBV14 to TRBJ2-3; D not certain. The length of the CDR3 is 12 residues. The V end lost 0 bases, the J end lost 8 bases, and 6 bases lay between the germline ends. The V gene's germline CDR1 is SGHDN and CDR2 FVKESK. The CDR3 sequence is CASSQDFGTQYF. The CDR3 nucleotides are TGTGCCAGCAGCCAAGATTTCGGTACGCAGTATTTT.